This T cell receptor beta chain was sequenced in a study of T-cell memory formation after mild COVID-19. This clonotype turned up a few times. The target antigen is unknown. Looked up from germline, CDR1 is SGHTA and CDR2 is FQGNSA. J was trimmed by 5 bases and V by 5 bases; bases with no gene match: 7. The CDR3 totals 15 residues. Findings and limits, study-wide: Contracting CD4+ clones were located mainly in CM and EM, and CD8+ clones in EMRA.

TCRdb fed the 5' RACE reads into MiXCR, producing one record per CDR3 protein. The sample gives 300,000 to 350,000 distinct CDR3 sequences, approximately 14% of which show up once; approximately 22% is in the top ten. Sample: PBMCs or a T cell subset sorted from them (not recorded which). The TCR originated in a man aged 18 to 35 who had mild COVID-19 (a few samples of this study predate the infection). Cell type and time point are not known. The chain links TRBV7-2 to TRBJ2-3; 10 bases line up with TRBD2. The CDR3 protein is CASSLSGGALDTQYF. The CDR3 DNA reads TGTGCCAGCAGCCTCAGCGGGGGGGCCTTAGATACGCAGTATTTT.